One and the same sample provided the 15 T cell receptor beta chains below, sequenced in a study of blood T cell repertoires in COVID-19. Using immunoSEQ multiplex PCR, the repertoire was profiled, and TCRdb retains in-frame clones only, with some absent. The data contain some 70,000 clones, 85% to 90% of them singletons. Specimen: peripheral blood. Receptors originate from a woman of 80 years or more with active COVID-19.

This chain joins TRBV6-5 and TRBJ2-7; D is unresolved. CDR3 length: 14 residues. CDR1 and CDR2 (germline): MNHEY, SVGAGI. V was shortened by 2 bases and J by 0 bases, with 8 bases between the two germline ends. The CDR3 nucleotides read TGTGCCAGCAGTTACAGTCCGAGCTCCTACGAGCAGTACTTC. As protein: CASSYSPSSYEQYF.

The chain joins TRBV2 to TRBJ2-3; TRBD2 might be the D (6 bases). This CDR3 contains 14 residues. CDR1 and CDR2 (germline): SNHLY, FYNNEI. Deletions cut 7 bases from V and 0 bases from J, with 11 bases between. The chain's CDR3 is CASNPGTSTDTQYF. The CDR3 DNA follows: TGTGCCAGCAACCCCGGGACTAGCACAGATACGCAGTATTTT.

The chain links TRBV24-1 to TRBJ2-1; 7 nucleotides line up with TRBD1. From germline, CDR1 is KGHDR and CDR2 SFDVKD. With V trimmed by 3 bases and J by 9 bases, 13 bases remained unmatched. The CDR3 totals 16 residues. The CDR3 DNA sequence: TGTGCCACCAGTGATGAGTTTAATACAGGGGCGCCTGAGCAGTTCTTC. This gives the protein CATSDEFNTGAPEQFF.

The chain uses TRBV28 and TRBJ1-1; no reliable D call. With 5 bases removed from V and 1 base from J, the gap between germline ends came to 20 bases. The CDR3 is made up of 17 amino acids. In germline, CDR1 is MDHEN, CDR2 SYDVKM. The DNA for the CDR3 is TGTGCCAGCAGTCCCCCCGGGTCAATGCGGCGGAACACTGAAGCTTTCTTT. Encoded protein: CASSPPGSMRRNTEAFF.

V is TRBV5-6 and J is TRBJ2-1; a weak D match, TRBD1 (5 bases). V was pared by 0 bases and J by 0 bases, with 10 bases between. This CDR3 has 16 residues. CDR1 is SGHDT and CDR2 is YYEEEE in the germline V gene. For the CDR3, the DNA is TGTGCCAGCAGCTTGGGTTCAGGGTACTCCTACAATGAGCAGTTCTTC. The encoded protein is CASSLGSGYSYNEQFF.

The rearrangement uses TRBV7-2 and TRBJ2-6; D gene ambiguous. Trimming left V 2 bases short and J 2 bases short, with 7 bases between. CDR1 and CDR2 (germline): SGHTA, FQGNSA. The CDR3 consists of 15 residues. In nucleotides, the CDR3 is TGTGCCAGCAGCTTATTCTCGGCTGGGGCCAACGTCCTGACTTTC. This sequence encodes CASSLFSAGANVLTF.

This clone was detected only a few times. CDR3 sequence reads: CASSQQQTSGRANEQFF. CDR3 DNA sequence: TGTGCCAGCAGCCAACAACAGACTAGCGGGAGGGCCAATGAGCAGTTCTTC. The chain combines TRBV14 with TRBJ2-1, with 14 bases aligning to TRBD2. The V and J ends lost 2 bases and 6 bases, in that order; junction bases with no gene match: 6. The CDR3 is 17 amino acids. Germline CDR1 is SGHDN and CDR2 is FVKESK.

The chain joins TRBV5-1 to TRBJ2-6; 9 nucleotides match TRBD1. V gave up 2 bases and J gave up 0 bases; unmatched junction bases: 3. Germline V lookup: CDR1 SGHRS, CDR2 YFSETQ. CDR3 length: 17 residues. The CDR3 reads CASSLMGQGSGANVLTF. The CDR3 nucleotides are TGCGCCAGCAGCTTAATGGGACAGGGCTCTGGGGCCAACGTCCTGACTTTC.

J is TRBJ2-5 and V is TRBV28, with no clear D. Trimming shortened V by 6 bases and J by 1 base, and 12 bases separated the two germline ends. The CDR3 runs to 14 residues. Germline V gene data show CDR1 as MDHEN and CDR2 as SYDVKM. The CDR3 DNA reads as TGTGCCAGCAGCCTCACCACAGCCCAAGAGACCCAGTACTTC. Translated, it gives CASSLTTAQETQYF.

This chain joins TRBV9 and TRBJ1-1; unclear D gene. The CDR3 consists of 13 residues. Trimming cost V 5 bases and J 5 bases, with 13 bases left between them. CDR1 is SGDLS, CDR2 YYNGEE, per germline. CDR3 sequence reads: CASSSTAGTEAFF. The CDR3 bases are TGTGCCAGCAGTTCCACGGCGGGGACTGAAGCTTTCTTT.

The chain is built from TRBV4-3 and TRBJ2-3; a possible D gene is TRBD2 (7 bases). V gave up 0 bases and J gave up 5 bases, with 18 bases separating them. Germline V gene lookup returns CDR1 LGHNA and CDR2 YSLEER. The CDR3 runs 17 residues. The CDR3 DNA reads as TGCGCCAGCAGCCAAGATCCCTCCCCTAGGGGGGGAGATACGCAGTATTTT. Its translation: CASSQDPSPRGGDTQYF.

The chain carries TRBV2 and TRBJ2-1; TRBD2 matches at 13 bases. CDR3 length: 14 residues. V trimming: 8 bases; J trimming: 9 bases; junction bases outside the gene matches: 7. Germline CDR1 reads SNHLY; CDR2 reads FYNNEI. This CDR3 is CASRRTSGRVEQFF. The CDR3 DNA is TGTGCCAGCCGGCGCACTAGCGGGAGGGTTGAGCAGTTCTTC.

This clone came up once. V and J are TRBV19 and TRBJ2-3, with D possibly being TRBD2 (5 bases). Germline CDR1 is LNHDA and CDR2 is SQIVND (reference sequence). V was shortened by 0 bases and J by 5 bases, with 15 bases between the two germline ends. There are 16 residues in the CDR3. The DNA of the CDR3 is TGTGCCAGTAGTATAGATCGGGAAGGGCGGATAGATACGCAGTATTTT. Amino acid sequence: CASSIDREGRIDTQYF.

This clone was seen only once. The chain carries TRBV11-3 and TRBJ2-1, with 8 nucleotides matching TRBD2. There are 15 residues in the CDR3. The germline V gene encodes CDR1 SGHNT and CDR2 YENEEA. Unmatched junction bases numbered 9, after V lost 3 bases and J lost 8 bases. The CDR3 region has the DNA TGTGCCAGCAGCTTCGACGGTGGACTAGCAGATGAGCAGTTCTTC. Encoded protein: CASSFDGGLADEQFF.

The rearrangement uses TRBV10-3 and TRBJ1-2, with 8 positions matching TRBD1. Unmatched junction bases numbered 5, after V lost 2 bases and J lost 3 bases. Germline CDR1 is ENHRY and CDR2 is SYGVKD. CDR3 size: 15 residues. CDR3 nucleotide sequence: TGTGCCATCAGTGAGCCGCAGACAGGGGACTATGGCTACACCTTC. Amino acid sequence: CAISEPQTGDYGYTF.